This T cell receptor beta chain was retrieved from a study of shared clonotypes between healthy human individuals. Positive CCR7 selection of CD45RO-negative cells yielded the naive CD8 cells, and terminally differentiated effector memory CD45RA+ cells were excluded. To note about this clone: The sample holds other DNA sequences that translate to the same CDR3.

Germline lookup yields CDR1 MNHEY and CDR2 SMNVEV (reference sequence). The CDR3 has 16 residues. Trimming removed 0 bases at V and 4 bases at J, with 13 bases between. Repertoires were generated with immunoSEQ multiplex PCR, while TCRdb's copy carries only in-frame clones and drops some. The data show about 2,100,000 clones, with about 93% seen just once and 1.5% to 2% held by the top ten. This receptor was identified in a man between 18 and 35 years old in good health. Some clones in this sample may be carry-over from other donors' samples. The sample was naive CD8+ T cells from PBMCs. This chain uses TRBV27 with TRBJ1-5, with D possibly TRBD1 on 6 matching bases. CDR3 region: CASSLSAGAGNQPQHF. CDR3 coding DNA: TGTGCCAGCAGTTTATCGGCGGGGGCCGGTAATCAGCCCCAGCATTTT.